These 18 T cell receptor beta chains came from one sample sequenced in a study of CD8 T cells in acute hepatitis C reinfection. Assay: immunoSEQ multiplex PCR; the TCRdb copy retains only in-frame clones and omits some. The data contain about 40,000 clones, 70% to 90% of them singletons. Described time point: naive CD8 control sorted from an acute-time-point sample. The sequenced material came from naive CD8+ T cells from PBMCs. Source of these receptors: a young woman who spontaneously cleared hepatitis C infection.

The J gene is TRBJ2-7, the V gene TRBV23-1; TRBD2 matches at 8 bases. TRBV23-1 is recorded as an ORF, its role being uncertain. The V gene end was trimmed by 8 bases and the J gene end by 6 bases; junction bases not matched to a gene: 3. The CDR3 has 11 amino acids. The CDR3 sequence: CASLAGGEQYF. CDR3 nucleotide sequence: TGCGCCAGCCTAGCGGGCGGCGAGCAGTACTTC.

This clone has a single count. This chain uses TRBV7-2 with TRBJ2-5, with unresolved D. Germline V gene sequence: CDR1 SGHTA, CDR2 FQGNSA. The V end lost 6 bases, the J end lost 0 bases, and 8 bases lay between the germline ends. The CDR3 extends over 13 amino acids. CDR3: CASRLTNQETQYF. CDR3 DNA: TGTGCCAGCAGACTGACGAACCAAGAGACCCAGTACTTC.

The chain recombines TRBV30 with TRBJ2-3; TRBD1 might be the D (6 bases). This CDR3 region has 16 residues. The V and J ends lost 3 bases and 2 bases respectively, with 18 bases between them. Germline loops: CDR1 GTSNPN, CDR2 SVGIG (reference sequence). The CDR3 DNA is TGTGCCTGGAGCGGCCATGTTGGGGGACACACAGATACGCAGTATTTT. Translating gives CAWSGHVGGHTDTQYF. The full variable domain, completed using reference TRBV30 and TRBJ2-3, is SQTIHQWPATLVQPVGSPLSLECTVEGTSNPNLYWYRQAAGRGLQLLFYSVGIGQISSEVPQNLSASRPQDRQFILSSKKLLLSDSGFYLCAWSGHVGGHTDTQYFGPGTRLTVL.

This sequence joins TRBV4-2 and TRBJ2-7; no clear D. V lost 1 base to trimming and J lost 2 bases, with 15 bases between them. CDR1 is LGHNA and CDR2 is YNFKEQ in the germline V gene. CDR3 length equals 16 residues. For the CDR3, the DNA is TGTGCCAGCAGCCAAGCCTGGAACGGAGCAACCTACGAGCAGTACTTC. It encodes CASSQAWNGATYEQYF.

V gene TRBV7-9 combines with J gene TRBJ2-7; no firm D call. V was pared by 3 bases and J by 6 bases, with 9 bases between. The V gene's germline CDR1 is SEHNR and CDR2 FQNEAQ (reference sequence). The CDR3 loop spans 12 amino acids. The CDR3 sequence: CASSFGVGEQYF. The DNA of the CDR3 is TGTGCCAGCAGCTTTGGCGTCGGCGAGCAGTACTTC.

The CDR3 DNA is TGTGCCAGCAGTTGGGGGTCGCTTTACAATGAGCAGTTCTTC. Translation: CASSWGSLYNEQFF. The chain joins TRBV6-5 to TRBJ2-1; D assignment may be TRBD1 or TRBD2 (5 bases each). V was clipped by 4 bases and J by 4 bases, with 11 bases between them. The CDR3 is made up of 14 amino acids. The germline V gene has CDR1 MNHEY and CDR2 SVGAGI.

This clone showed up just once. The J gene is TRBJ2-2, the V gene TRBV7-9; 10 bases agree with TRBD2. CDR1 SEHNR and CDR2 FQNEAQ come from the germline V gene (reference sequence). The CDR3 runs to 15 residues. V dropped 3 bases and J dropped 7; count of bases not matched to a gene: 5. The CDR3 nucleotides are TGTGCCAGCAGCTTTTTACTAGCGGGACACGGGGAGCTGTTTTTT. It specifies CASSFLLAGHGELFF.

Note on this clone: This same CDR3 is encoded by further DNA sequences in the sample. This sequence joins TRBV27 and TRBJ1-1; a weak D match, TRBD1 (5 bases). Germline loops: CDR1 MNHEY, CDR2 SMNVEV (reference sequence). There are 15 residues in the CDR3. The V and J ends lost 5 bases and 3 bases respectively, with 16 bases between them. The CDR3 sequence is CASSPTGHIDTEAFF. CDR3 DNA: TGTGCCAGCAGTCCTACAGGACACATCGACACTGAAGCTTTCTTT.

The rearrangement uses TRBV14 and TRBJ2-7; D is possibly TRBD2 (6 bases). Germline loops: CDR1 SGHDN, CDR2 FVKESK. Trimming cost V 1 base and J 6 bases, with 10 bases left between them. The length of the CDR3 is 13 residues. CDR3 residues: CASSQGAGPEQYF. The CDR3 DNA reads as TGTGCCAGCAGCCAAGGTGCGGGACCCGAGCAGTACTTC. Variable domain in full (rest from reference TRBV14 and TRBJ2-7): EAGVTQFPSHSVIEKGQTVTLRCDPISGHDNLYWYRRVMGKEIKFLLHFVKESKQDESGMPNNRFLAERTGGTYSTLKVQPAELEDSGVYFCASSQGAGPEQYFGPGTRLTVT.

This chain uses TRBV10-3 with TRBJ1-1, with 8 bases fitting TRBD1. Unmatched junction bases numbered 8, after V lost 6 bases and J lost 5 bases. Germline lookup yields CDR1 ENHRY and CDR2 SYGVKD. This CDR3 region has 14 residues. CDR3 sequence reads: CAIRHGQGDTEAFF. Written as DNA, the CDR3 is TGTGCCATCAGACATGGACAGGGTGATACTGAAGCTTTCTTT.

The chain recombines TRBV27 with TRBJ2-1; TRBD2 agrees at 9 bases. V dropped 5 bases and J dropped 0; count of bases not matched to a gene: 5. The CDR3 sequence is 16 residues long. Germline CDR1 MNHEY, CDR2 SMNVEV (reference sequence). The CDR3 here is CASSDLAGNSYNEQFF. Written as DNA, the CDR3 is TGTGCCAGCAGTGACCTAGCGGGGAACTCCTACAATGAGCAGTTCTTC.

The gene calls are TRBV5-1 and TRBJ1-1, with D maybe TRBD1 (6 bases). The CDR3 totals 13 residues. Trimming took 0 bases from V and 8 from J, leaving 11 bases between them. CDR1 and CDR2 (germline): SGHRS, YFSETQ. This CDR3 reads CASSLAGGQEAFF. The CDR3 nucleotides read TGCGCCAGCAGCTTGGCTGGGGGACAAGAAGCTTTCTTT.

The chain recombines TRBV29-1 with TRBJ1-2; no definite D call. CDR1 SQVTM and CDR2 ANQGSEA come from the germline V gene. Trimming took 4 bases from V and 4 from J, leaving 7 bases between them. CDR3 size: 11 residues. The CDR3 sequence: CSVVQTYGYTF. For the CDR3, the DNA is TGCAGCGTTGTACAGACCTATGGCTACACCTTC.

The chain uses TRBV19 and TRBJ2-7; no reliable D call. CDR1 and CDR2 (germline): LNHDA, SQIVND (reference sequence). The CDR3 covers 11 residues. Trimming left V 6 bases short and J 5 bases short, with 8 bases between. CDR3 sequence reads: CASRGGNEQYF. CDR3 DNA: TGTGCCAGTAGGGGCGGAAACGAGCAGTACTTC.

DNA of the CDR3: TGTGCCACCGGGGACAGTCGGTACGAGCAGTACTTC. Its protein product is CATGDSRYEQYF. The chain recombines TRBV6-1 with TRBJ2-7; TRBD1 aligns across 7 bases. The ends lost 10 bases at V and 4 bases at J; junction bases unmatched: 7. Germline CDR1 MNHNS, CDR2 SASEGT. The CDR3 is 12 amino acids.

The gene calls are TRBV9 and TRBJ1-2, with 11 bases aligning to TRBD1. Germline V lookup: CDR1 SGDLS, CDR2 YYNGEE. Unmatched junction bases numbered 16, after V lost 4 bases and J lost 2 bases. The CDR3 has 19 residues. This CDR3 reads CASSPAVGQGGGGNYGYTF. The DNA of the CDR3 is TGTGCCAGCAGCCCGGCGGTGGGACAGGGGGGCGGAGGAAACTATGGCTACACCTTC.

The V and J genes are TRBV7-9 and TRBJ1-1, with TRBD1 as a possible D gene (5 bases). CDR3 size: 14 residues. The V and J ends lost 5 bases and 1 base respectively, with 11 bases between them. The V gene's germline CDR1 is SEHNR and CDR2 FQNEAQ (reference sequence). This CDR3 reads CASSLPGGNTEAFF. CDR3 in DNA: TGTGCCAGCAGCCTACCCGGGGGGAACACTGAAGCTTTCTTT.

The J gene is TRBJ2-1, the V gene TRBV4-2, with D hard to call. The CDR3 has 12 residues. Germline CDR1 LGHNA, CDR2 YNFKEQ. Trimming left V 1 base short and J 8 bases short, with 6 bases between. CDR3 amino acids: CASSQGGYEQFF. The DNA of the CDR3 is TGTGCCAGCAGCCAAGGAGGATATGAGCAGTTCTTC.